A single sample is the source of the 24 T cell receptor beta chains below, sequenced in a study of T cell changes during pregnancy in multiple sclerosis. The table came from immunoSEQ multiplex PCR; TCRdb's copy has only in-frame clones and leaves some out. The sample holds 45,000 to 55,000 clones, under 90% seen once. The sample consisted of peripheral blood, taken in the first trimester of pregnancy. The origin of the receptors is a female donor in good health, enrolled as a control in a pregnancy study.

This chain joins TRBV7-9 and TRBJ1-1; D gene unclear. Germline assignment: CDR1 SEHNR and CDR2 FQNEAQ (reference sequence). The CDR3 runs 12 residues. Trimming stripped 1 base from V and 8 bases from J, with 8 bases between. Here the CDR3 reads CASSLGGGEAFF. The CDR3, as DNA: TGTGCCAGCAGCTTAGGCGGAGGGGAAGCTTTCTTT.

The V gene is TRBV7-2, the J gene TRBJ2-2, with TRBD2 as a possible D gene (5 bases). Looked up from germline, CDR1 is SGHTA and CDR2 is FQGNSA. This CDR3 spans 15 amino acids. V was cut by 7 bases and J by 0 bases, with 12 bases left in between. DNA of the CDR3: TGTGCCAGCAACCTTTTAGCGTCGAACACCGGGGAGCTGTTTTTT. It specifies CASNLLASNTGELFF.

This sequence joins TRBV2 and TRBJ2-5; 10 bases match TRBD2. V shed 8 bases, J shed 9 bases, and the junction held 6 bases outside the gene matches. CDR1 SNHLY and CDR2 FYNNEI come from the germline V gene. The CDR3 runs to 12 residues. The CDR3 sequence: CASAVSGGAQYF. CDR3 nucleotide sequence: TGTGCCAGCGCGGTCAGCGGGGGGGCCCAGTACTTC.

The chain carries TRBV19 and TRBJ2-1, with 14 bases lining up with TRBD2. The CDR3 extends over 15 amino acids. After removal of 4 bases from V and 9 bases from J, the junction contained 5 bases not matched to a gene. Germline CDR1 reads LNHDA; CDR2 reads SQIVND (reference sequence). The CDR3 DNA reads as TGTGCCAGTAGTAAGACTAGCGGGGGGGCAGTTGAGCAGTTCTTC. It specifies CASSKTSGGAVEQFF. The full variable domain, with the rest looked up from reference TRBV19 and TRBJ2-1, is DGGITQSPKYLFRKEGQNVTLSCEQNLNHDAMYWYRQDPGQGLRLIYYSQIVNDFQKGDIAEGYSVSREKKESFPLTVTSAQKNPTAFYLCASSKTSGGAVEQFFGPGTRLTVL.

This sequence joins TRBV18 and TRBJ2-4, with D tentatively TRBD2 (5 bases). Trimming shortened V by 2 bases and J by 5 bases, and 7 bases separated the two germline ends. CDR1 and CDR2 from the germline V gene are KGHSH and LQKENI. The CDR3 covers 13 residues. CDR3 amino acids: CASSPEGQNIQYF. Written as DNA, the CDR3 is TGTGCCAGCTCACCAGAGGGCCAAAACATTCAGTACTTC. The entire variable domain, with the rest obtained from reference TRBV18 and TRBJ2-4, is as follows: NAGVMQNPRHLVRRRGQEARLRCSPMKGHSHVYWYRQLPEEGLKFMVYLQKENIIDESGMPKERFSAEFPKEGPSILRIQQVVRGDSAAYFCASSPEGQNIQYFGAGTRLSVL.

The chain employs TRBV4-1 and TRBJ2-6; 11 positions match TRBD1. CDR3 length equals 21 residues. The germline gives CDR1 MGHRA, CDR2 YSYEKL. The V and J ends lost 1 base and 2 bases, in that order; junction bases with no gene match: 13. Here the CDR3 reads CASSQARSMRTGGPGANVLTF. CDR3 nucleotide sequence: TGCGCCAGCAGCCAAGCCCGATCGATGAGGACAGGGGGCCCTGGGGCCAACGTCCTGACTTTC.

Worth noting for this clone: This specimen includes other DNA sequences encoding the same CDR3. V usage is TRBV19 and J usage is TRBJ2-1; 14 bases agree with TRBD2. The CDR3 is made up of 15 amino acids. Losses at the gene ends were 5 bases for V and 4 bases for J; bases not matched to a gene: 1. Germline V gene sequence: CDR1 LNHDA, CDR2 SQIVND (reference sequence). The CDR3 sequence: CASSRLAGGYNEQFF. The DNA for the CDR3 is TGTGCCAGTAGTCGACTAGCGGGAGGGTACAATGAGCAGTTCTTC.

The genes are TRBV2 and TRBJ1-4; possibly TRBD1 for D (5 bases). Deletions cut 6 bases from V and 3 bases from J, with 14 bases between. Germline V CDR1 and CDR2: SNHLY, FYNNEI. The CDR3 covers 15 residues. The CDR3 DNA follows: TGTGCCAGCAGGGGGCGCCAGACCGCTAATGAAAAACTGTTTTTT. Its protein product is CASRGRQTANEKLFF. The full variable domain, with the rest looked up from reference TRBV2 and TRBJ1-4, is EPEVTQTPSHQVTQMGQEVILRCVPISNHLYFYWYRQILGQKVEFLVSFYNNEISEKSEIFDDQFSVERPDGSNFTLKIRSTKLEDSAMYFCASRGRQTANEKLFFGSGTQLSVL.

The chain links TRBV6-5 to TRBJ2-3; D possibly corresponds to TRBD2 (5 bases). This CDR3 spans 13 amino acids. V gave up 5 bases and J gave up 0 bases, with 6 bases separating them. CDR1 is MNHEY, CDR2 SVGAGI, per germline. CDR3: CASSGLSTDTQYF. Here the CDR3 DNA reads TGTGCCAGCAGTGGACTTAGCACAGATACGCAGTATTTT.

J is TRBJ2-6 and V is TRBV6-1; possibly TRBD1 for D (6 bases). V was cut by 6 bases and J by 2 bases, with 11 bases left in between. This CDR3 region has 15 residues. Germline CDR1 reads MNHNS; CDR2 reads SASEGT. The DNA for the CDR3 is TGTGCCAGCAGCCACAGGGAAGCTGGGGCCAACGTCCTGACTTTC. This codes for CASSHREAGANVLTF.

This chain connects TRBV4-2 to TRBJ2-6; 8 bases map to TRBD2. V was clipped by 4 bases and J by 4 bases; unmatched bases: 12. Germline-derived CDR1 and CDR2 are LGHNA and YNFKEQ. The CDR3 is 18 amino acids. This CDR3 is CASSPRNGGAEGANVLTF. The DNA for the CDR3 is TGTGCCAGCAGCCCCCGAAACGGGGGGGCGGAAGGGGCCAACGTCCTGACTTTC.

The rearrangement uses TRBV5-5 and TRBJ1-3; D call uncertain. The CDR3 sequence is 14 residues long. V was pared by 5 bases and J by 0 bases, with 9 bases between. Germline values: CDR1 SGHKS, CDR2 YYEKEE (reference sequence). CDR3 sequence reads: CASRGTASGNTIYF. The CDR3 nucleotides read TGTGCCAGCAGAGGTACAGCCTCTGGAAACACCATATATTTT.

J is TRBJ1-1 and V is TRBV27; TRBD1 might be the D (5 bases). The CDR3 sequence is 13 residues long. Germline V gene data show CDR1 as MNHEY and CDR2 as SMNVEV (reference sequence). V lost 8 bases and J lost 5, with 15 bases in between. The CDR3 coding sequence is TGTGCCAGCCAGTCCGGGGGGGGAACTGAAGCTTTCTTT. This encodes CASQSGGGTEAFF.

This chain uses TRBV6-6 with TRBJ1-3, with 7 bases aligning to TRBD1. This CDR3 spans 16 amino acids. The V segment lost 5 bases and the J segment 0 bases; nucleotides outside the gene matches: 7. The germline gives CDR1 MNHNY, CDR2 SVGAGI (reference sequence). DNA for the CDR3: TGTGCCAGCAGTGTACAGGGGCTCGGCTCTGGAAACACCATATATTTT. Translated, it gives CASSVQGLGSGNTIYF.

V and J are TRBV2 and TRBJ1-4; 9 bases align to TRBD1. The CDR3 has 14 amino acids. Germline trimming cut 6 bases from V and 5 bases from J; bases unmatched to any gene: 4. Germline lookup yields CDR1 SNHLY and CDR2 FYNNEI. The CDR3 DNA sequence: TGTGCCAGCAGCGGGGACAGGGTAAATGAAAAACTGTTTTTT. Its protein product is CASSGDRVNEKLFF.

The genes are TRBV7-2 and TRBJ1-1, with TRBD1 matching 7 bases. The germline V gene encodes CDR1 SGHTA and CDR2 FQGNSA. This CDR3 contains 14 residues. Trimming at V came to 5 bases and at J to 3 bases, leaving 6 bases not matched to a gene. CDR3 region: CASSAGQADTEAFF. The DNA of the CDR3 is TGTGCCAGCAGCGCCGGACAGGCCGACACTGAAGCTTTCTTT.

The V call is TRBV10-3, the J call TRBJ2-3; D gene unclear. V lost 2 bases, J lost 2 bases, and 17 bases lay in between. The CDR3 spans 17 residues. Germline V lookup: CDR1 ENHRY, CDR2 SYGVKD. CDR3 in amino acids: CAISERGLRYPTDTQYF. The CDR3 DNA is TGTGCCATCAGTGAGCGCGGCCTCCGCTACCCCACAGATACGCAGTATTTT.

For the CDR3, the DNA is TGTGCCAGTTTCAGGACAGGGTATCTCTATGGCTACACCTTC. Protein: CASFRTGYLYGYTF. This chain joins TRBV28 and TRBJ1-2; TRBD1 matches 8 bases. The germline V gene has CDR1 MDHEN and CDR2 SYDVKM. The CDR3 has 14 amino acids. The J segment lost 4 bases and the V segment lost 9 bases, leaving 10 bases of the junction unmatched.

This clone appeared a single time. J is TRBJ1-4 and V is TRBV18; no definite D call. Between the trimmed V and J ends, which lost 3 bases and 9 bases, there was a span of 23 bases. Germline CDR1 reads KGHSH; CDR2 reads LQKENI. The CDR3 covers 17 residues. CDR3 loop: CASSPLAPDGGLQKLFF. CDR3 bases: TGTGCCAGCTCACCGCTAGCCCCGGACGGAGGATTGCAAAAACTGTTTTTT.

The chain links TRBV28 to TRBJ2-7; 7 bases agree with TRBD1. Trimming cost V 8 bases and J 3 bases; bases outside gene matches: 10. This CDR3 is built from 14 residues. The V gene's germline CDR1 is MDHEN and CDR2 SYDVKM. CDR3: CASLAVTGVYEQYF. The CDR3 DNA sequence: TGTGCCAGCCTTGCCGTCACAGGGGTCTACGAGCAGTACTTC.

This clone was counted once. J is TRBJ2-3 and V is TRBV10-1; D not certain. The V gene lost 5 bases and the J gene lost 2 bases, with 8 bases spanning the gap. The germline V gene encodes CDR1 WNHNN and CDR2 SYGVQD (reference sequence). CDR3 size: 13 residues. The CDR3 spells CASSKQTTDTQYF. The CDR3, as DNA: TGCGCCAGCAGTAAACAGACCACAGATACGCAGTATTTT.

CDR3 region: CASSLPRWAEAFF. The CDR3 DNA follows: TGTGCCAGCAGTTTACCCAGGTGGGCTGAAGCTTTCTTT. This chain joins TRBV28 and TRBJ1-1, with D hard to call. Trimming stripped 2 bases from V and 6 bases from J, with 10 bases between. CDR3 length: 13 amino acids. CDR1 MDHEN and CDR2 SYDVKM come from the germline V gene. The entire variable domain, with the rest obtained from reference TRBV28 and TRBJ1-1, is as follows: DVKVTQSSRYLVKRTGEKVFLECVQDMDHENMFWYRQDPGLGLRLIYFSYDVKMKEKGDIPEGYSVSREKKERFSLILESASTNQTSMYLCASSLPRWAEAFFGQGTRLTVV.

V gene TRBV9 combines with J gene TRBJ2-2, with 8 positions matching TRBD2. The CDR3 totals 16 residues. J gave up 7 bases and V 1 base, and 9 bases lay outside the gene matches. Germline V gives CDR1 SGDLS, CDR2 YYNGEE. In DNA, the CDR3 is TGTGCCAGCAGCGTAAAGGGCGGGGGGCCGTTCGGGGAGCTGTTTTTT. Its protein product is CASSVKGGGPFGELFF.

V gene TRBV19 combines with J gene TRBJ2-7, with TRBD2 as a possible D gene (6 bases). Germline CDR1 LNHDA, CDR2 SQIVND (reference sequence). V lost 6 bases to trimming and J lost 0 bases, with 9 bases between them. The CDR3 has 13 residues. In nucleotides, the CDR3 is TGTGCCAGTAGCGACGGGAGCTCCTACGAGCAGTACTTC. Translated, it gives CASSDGSSYEQYF.